This is a list of T cell receptor beta chains from one sample in a study of cytomegalovirus exposure and HLA in healthy donors. Produced via immunoSEQ multiplex PCR; TCRdb's table is partial and in-frame only. The table lists about 140,000 clones, around 70% of them singletons. The sample comprised PBMCs. The receptors were sampled from a woman under 40 in good health and CMV-seronegative. Each CDR3 is given with its conserved first and last residue. Each record gives: clone size, D gene, V gene, J gene, CDR3 protein, CDR3 DNA. The D gene is left open where the match is weak. Clone size is stated in some rows and not others, as once, few, many or a class when expanded.

.	TRBD1	TRBV9	TRBJ1-1	CAGSVGGRNTEAFF	TGTGCCGGCAGCGTAGGGGGCCGGAACACTGAAGCTTTCTTT
.	TRBD2	TRBV9	TRBJ2-3	CASSVSGARVEDTQYF	TGTGCCAGCAGCGTTAGCGGGGCGCGTGTTGAGGATACGCAGTATTTT
.	TRBD1	TRBV5-1	TRBJ1-1	CASSETGAEAFF	TGCGCCAGCAGCGAAACAGGGGCCGAAGCTTTCTTT
.	.	TRBV10-3	TRBJ2-5	CAISDREETQYF	TGTGCCATCAGTGACAGGGAAGAGACCCAGTACTTC
.	TRBD2	TRBV6-1	TRBJ2-7	CATQLLAGGPYEQYF	TGTGCCACACAACTCCTAGCGGGAGGCCCCTACGAGCAGTACTTC
.	TRBD1	TRBV6-5	TRBJ2-5	CASRRGGTQTQYF	TGTGCCAGCAGACGAGGGGGCACACAGACCCAGTACTTC
few	TRBD1	TRBV10-3	TRBJ2-2	CAISDTGQGEVGELFF	TGTGCCATCAGTGACACGGGACAGGGTGAGGTCGGGGAGCTGTTTTTT
once	.	TRBV7-9	TRBJ1-3	CSSSLEDRGTGNTIYF	TGTTCCAGCAGCTTAGAGGACAGAGGCACTGGAAACACCATATATTTT
.	.	TRBV5-6	TRBJ1-1	CASSLAVKPLNTEAFF	TGTGCCAGCAGCTTGGCCGTAAAGCCTTTGAACACTGAAGCTTTCTTT
few	TRBD2	TRBV5-6	TRBJ2-3	CASSAPSGSSTQYF	TGTGCCAGCAGCGCCCCTAGCGGGAGCTCTACGCAGTATTTT
few	.	TRBV7-9	TRBJ2-5	CASSLQTTGETQYF	TGTGCCAGCAGCTTACAGACTACGGGAGAGACCCAGTACTTC
.	TRBD1	TRBV5-1	TRBJ1-2	CASSWDRYGYTF	TGCGCCAGCAGCTGGGACAGGTATGGCTACACCTTC
.	.	TRBV30	TRBJ2-1	CAGERAQPDEQFF	TGTGCCGGGGAGCGGGCCCAGCCGGATGAGCAGTTCTTC
.	.	TRBV11-2	TRBJ2-7	CASSLGDAYEQYF	TGTGCCAGCAGCTTAGGCGATGCCTACGAGCAGTACTTC
.	TRBD2	TRBV28	TRBJ2-7	CASSPTSGSHYEQYF	TGTGCCAGCAGTCCCACTAGCGGGAGCCACTACGAGCAGTACTTC
.	.	TRBV11-2	TRBJ1-1	CASSLVDSLNTEAFF	TGTGCCAGCAGCTTAGTAGACAGTTTGAACACTGAAGCTTTCTTT
once	.	TRBV2	TRBJ1-1	CASSEDGNTEAFF	TGTGCCAGCAGTGAAGACGGTAACACTGAAGCTTTCTTT